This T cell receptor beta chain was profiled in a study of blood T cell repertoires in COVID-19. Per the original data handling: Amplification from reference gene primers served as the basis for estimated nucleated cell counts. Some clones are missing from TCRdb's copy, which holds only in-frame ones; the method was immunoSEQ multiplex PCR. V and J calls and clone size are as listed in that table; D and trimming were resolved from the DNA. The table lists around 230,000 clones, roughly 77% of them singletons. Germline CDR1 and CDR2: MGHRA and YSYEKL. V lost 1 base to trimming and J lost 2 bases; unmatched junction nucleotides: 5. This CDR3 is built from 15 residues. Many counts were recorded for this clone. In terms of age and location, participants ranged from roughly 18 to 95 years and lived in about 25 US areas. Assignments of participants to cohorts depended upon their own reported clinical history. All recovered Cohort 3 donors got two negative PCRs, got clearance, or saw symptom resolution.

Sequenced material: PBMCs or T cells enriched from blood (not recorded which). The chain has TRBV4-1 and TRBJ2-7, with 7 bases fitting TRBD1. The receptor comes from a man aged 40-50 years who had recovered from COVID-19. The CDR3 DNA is TGCGCCAGCAGCCAAGCAGACAGGGATGCCTACGAGCAGTACTTC. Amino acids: CASSQADRDAYEQYF.